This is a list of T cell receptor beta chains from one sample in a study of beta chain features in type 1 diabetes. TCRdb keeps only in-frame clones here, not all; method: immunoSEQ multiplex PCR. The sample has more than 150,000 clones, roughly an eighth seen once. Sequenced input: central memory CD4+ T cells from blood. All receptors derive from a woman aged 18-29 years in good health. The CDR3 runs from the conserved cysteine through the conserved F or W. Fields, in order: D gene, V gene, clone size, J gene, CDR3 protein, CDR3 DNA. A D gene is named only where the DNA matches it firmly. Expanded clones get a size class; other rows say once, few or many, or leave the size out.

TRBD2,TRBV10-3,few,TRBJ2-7,CAISSGTIRYEQYF,TGTGCCATCAGTTCCGGGACTATACGCTACGAGCAGTACTTC
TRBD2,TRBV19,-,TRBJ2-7,CASTKSGAAGLYEQYF,TGTGCCAGTACCAAATCCGGGGCAGCGGGACTCTACGAGCAGTACTTC
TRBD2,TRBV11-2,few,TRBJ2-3,CASSLGLAGGGDTQYF,TGTGCCAGCAGCTTAGGGCTAGCGGGAGGTGGGGATACGCAGTATTTT
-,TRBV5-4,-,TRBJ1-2,CASSTGGVNYGYTF,TGTGCCAGCAGCACGGGGGGTGTTAACTATGGCTACACCTTC
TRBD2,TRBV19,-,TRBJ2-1,CASSSPLAGPNEQFF,TGTGCCAGTAGTTCCCCTCTAGCGGGGCCCAATGAGCAGTTCTTC
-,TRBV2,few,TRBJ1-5,CASLQGPNQPQHF,TGTGCCAGCCTACAGGGACCTAATCAGCCCCAGCATTTT
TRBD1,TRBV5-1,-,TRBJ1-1,CASSSTGGLAPNTEAFF,TGCGCCAGCAGCTCCACAGGGGGCCTGGCCCCGAACACTGAAGCTTTCTTT
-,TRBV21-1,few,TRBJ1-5,CASSNPWGQNQPQHF,TGTGCCAGCAGCAACCCGTGGGGCCAAAATCAGCCCCAGCATTTT
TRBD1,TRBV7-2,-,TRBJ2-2,CASSRQGTSTGELFF,TGTGCCAGCAGCCGACAGGGAACCTCCACCGGGGAGCTGTTTTTT
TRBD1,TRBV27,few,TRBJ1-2,CASSLWSGGGYTF,TGTGCCAGCAGTTTATGGTCAGGGGGCGGCTACACCTTC
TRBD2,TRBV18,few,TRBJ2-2,CASSPLAGNTGELFF,TGTGCCAGCTCACCATTAGCGGGGAACACCGGGGAGCTGTTTTTT
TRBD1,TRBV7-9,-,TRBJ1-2,CASSPDRSGGYTF,TGTGCCAGCAGCCCGGACAGGAGTGGTGGCTACACCTTC
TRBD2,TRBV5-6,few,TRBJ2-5,CASSLVGLATETQYF,TGTGCCAGCAGCTTGGTGGGACTAGCAACTGAGACCCAGTACTTC
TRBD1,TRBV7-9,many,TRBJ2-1,CASSLGQGNYNEQFF,TGTGCCAGCAGCTTAGGACAGGGAAACTACAATGAGCAGTTCTTC
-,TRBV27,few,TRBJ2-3,CASSPYTGGDTQYF,TGTGCCAGCAGCCCCTACACGGGTGGAGATACGCAGTATTTT
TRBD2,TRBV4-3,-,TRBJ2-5,CASSQDRGLAGETQYF,TGCGCCAGCAGCCAAGATCGAGGACTAGCTGGTGAGACCCAGTACTTC
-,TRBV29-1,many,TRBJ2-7,CSARRTKEDEQYF,TGCAGCGCCCGAAGGACAAAGGAAGACGAGCAGTACTTC
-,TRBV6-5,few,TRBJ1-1,CASSTDRQRAFF,TGTGCCAGCAGCACCGACCGGCAGAGGGCTTTCTTT
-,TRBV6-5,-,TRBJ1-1,CASSYSWGQRNTEAFF,TGTGCCAGCAGTTACTCGTGGGGACAAAGGAACACTGAAGCTTTCTTT
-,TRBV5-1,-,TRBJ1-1,CASSLASGAGDKAFF,TGCGCCAGCAGCTTGGCCTCAGGGGCAGGGGATAAAGCTTTCTTT
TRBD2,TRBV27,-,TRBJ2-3,CASSSPGLAGAYTDTQYF,TGTGCCAGCAGTTCCCCGGGACTAGCGGGAGCTTATACAGATACGCAGTATTTT
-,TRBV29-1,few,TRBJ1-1,CSVGPGMNTEAFF,TGCAGCGTTGGTCCAGGGATGAACACTGAAGCTTTCTTT
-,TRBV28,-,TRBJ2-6,CASSLYQGIVTGANVLTF,TGTGCCAGCAGTTTATATCAGGGGATCGTTACTGGGGCCAACGTCCTGACTTTC